These 28 T cell receptor beta chains were sequenced from one sample in a study of control samples from healthy donors and cancer patients. The method was immunoSEQ multiplex PCR; TCRdb's version includes in-frame clones alone and lacks a portion of them. The sample lists some 130,000 clones, about nine tenths occurring once. Specimen: blood. These receptors all come from a woman between 45 and 65 years old in good health.

This clone showed up just once. The chain combines TRBV6-5 with TRBJ2-3; D may be TRBD1 (7 bases). Germline loops: CDR1 MNHEY, CDR2 SVGAGI. The CDR3 has 15 residues. Trimming left V 10 bases short and J 4 bases short, with 21 bases between. CDR3 in DNA: TGTGCCACCAGCGGTCCAGGGGGGTGGGCAGATACGCAGTATTTT. Its protein product is CATSGPGGWADTQYF.

The chain couples TRBV7-2 to TRBJ1-1; a possible D gene is TRBD1 (5 bases). V lost 10 bases and J 5 bases, leaving 20 bases between the germline ends. The CDR3 loop spans 14 amino acids. CDR1 SGHTA and CDR2 FQGNSA come from the germline V gene. The CDR3 nucleotides are TGTGCCACCAGGCACCCGGACATTGGAACTGAAGCTTTCTTT. Translation: CATRHPDIGTEAFF.

This clone appeared a few times. This chain connects TRBV4-1 to TRBJ1-5, with a tentative D call TRBD1 (6 bases). The ends were cut back, 4 bases at V and 5 bases at J, with 18 bases in the middle. The germline V gene has CDR1 MGHRA and CDR2 YSYEKL. The CDR3 length is 16 residues. Written as DNA, the CDR3 is TGCGCCAGCAGCCTGGGGGGGGCTGGATCACATCAGCCCCAGCATTTT. As protein: CASSLGGAGSHQPQHF.

The chain couples TRBV6-5 to TRBJ2-5, with D perhaps matching TRBD1 (5 bases). The V end was cut by 6 bases, the J end by 5 bases, with 13 bases between. This CDR3 has 13 amino acids. Germline CDR1 reads MNHEY; CDR2 reads SVGAGI. In DNA form, the CDR3 reads TGTGCCAGCAGAAATCAGGGTACGGAGACCCAGTACTTC. This encodes CASRNQGTETQYF.

This chain joins TRBV14 and TRBJ2-7; 11 bases agree with TRBD2. Trimming removed 3 bases from V and 3 bases from J; junction bases left unmatched: 7. Germline V gives CDR1 SGHDN, CDR2 FVKESK. The CDR3 runs to 16 residues. This CDR3 reads CASSQRPGLADYEQYF. CDR3 sequence (DNA): TGTGCCAGCAGCCAGAGGCCGGGACTAGCGGACTACGAGCAGTACTTC. Looking up the rest from reference TRBV14 and TRBJ2-7 gives the full variable domain: EAGVTQFPSHSVIEKGQTVTLRCDPISGHDNLYWYRRVMGKEIKFLLHFVKESKQDESGMPNNRFLAERTGGTYSTLKVQPAELEDSGVYFCASSQRPGLADYEQYFGPGTRLTVT.

The V and J genes are TRBV19 and TRBJ2-5, with D possibly TRBD2 on 5 matching bases. The CDR3 has 13 residues. Germline V gene data show CDR1 as LNHDA and CDR2 as SQIVND (reference sequence). With 5 bases removed from V and 5 bases from J, the gap between germline ends came to 12 bases. CDR3 sequence (DNA): TGTGCCAGTAGTTCCAGCGGTAGGGAGACCCAGTACTTC. Translation: CASSSSGRETQYF.

This clone was detected once. The chain links TRBV5-4 to TRBJ2-1, with D possibly matching TRBD2 (6 bases). The CDR3 length is 15 residues. V was shortened by 0 bases and J by 3 bases, with 10 bases between the two germline ends. Germline V lookup: CDR1 SGHNT, CDR2 YYREEE (reference sequence). CDR3 sequence (DNA): TGTGCCAGCAGCTTGGGCGGGACCTTCTACAATGAGCAGTTCTTC. This gives the protein CASSLGGTFYNEQFF.

V usage is TRBV6-6 and J usage is TRBJ1-1; D perhaps matches TRBD1 (6 bases). This CDR3 is built from 14 residues. Germline assignment: CDR1 MNHNY and CDR2 SVGAGI (reference sequence). Trimming left V 5 bases short and J 0 bases short, with 10 bases between. CDR3 sequence: CASSADRLNTEAFF. The CDR3 bases are TGTGCCAGCAGTGCGGACAGATTGAACACTGAAGCTTTCTTT.

This clone was counted a single time. The gene calls are TRBV11-2 and TRBJ2-1, with a weak D call TRBD1 (5 bases). This CDR3 region has 17 residues. The V gene's germline CDR1 is SGHAT and CDR2 FQNNGV. The V and J ends lost 1 base and 6 bases respectively, with 19 bases between them. This CDR3 is CASSLGLPLAGPNEQFF. DNA of the CDR3: TGTGCCAGCAGCTTAGGTTTGCCCCTGGCAGGGCCCAATGAGCAGTTCTTC.

V is TRBV28 and J is TRBJ2-3, with TRBD1 matching over 10 bases. The CDR3 runs to 16 residues. J gave up 4 bases and V 6 bases, and 10 bases lay outside the gene matches. Germline V gene data show CDR1 as MDHEN and CDR2 as SYDVKM. The CDR3 DNA reads as TGTGCCAGCAGCCAAGGGGGACAGGGGTTGGCAGATACGCAGTATTTT. Protein product: CASSQGGQGLADTQYF. Variable domain in full (rest from reference TRBV28 and TRBJ2-3): DVKVTQSSRYLVKRTGEKVFLECVQDMDHENMFWYRQDPGLGLRLIYFSYDVKMKEKGDIPEGYSVSREKKERFSLILESASTNQTSMYLCASSQGGQGLADTQYFGPGTRLTVL.

V gene TRBV30 combines with J gene TRBJ2-1; no reliable D call. The germline V gene encodes CDR1 GTSNPN and CDR2 SVGIG (reference sequence). V lost 0 bases, J lost 1 base, and 13 bases lay in between. The CDR3 runs to 16 residues. The CDR3 DNA sequence: TGTGCCTGGAGTGTACTCCGGAGTGGGTCCTACAATGAGCAGTTCTTC. Its protein product is CAWSVLRSGSYNEQFF.

The genes are TRBV23-1 and TRBJ1-5, with D perhaps TRBD1 (5 bases). TRBV23-1 counts as an open reading frame of uncertain function. V gave up 3 bases and J gave up 6 bases, with 15 bases separating them. The CDR3 is 15 residues long. The chain's CDR3 is CASSHLDSFRQPQHF. The CDR3 coding sequence is TGCGCCAGCAGTCACCTTGACAGTTTTCGTCAGCCCCAGCATTTT.

The gene calls are TRBV24-1 and TRBJ2-1; D is undetermined. The germline CDR1 and CDR2 sequences are KGHDR and SFDVKD. V was cut by 3 bases and J by 5 bases, with 7 bases left in between. CDR3 size: 13 residues. CDR3: CATSDPSNNEQFF. CDR3 nucleotide sequence: TGTGCCACCAGTGATCCAAGCAACAATGAGCAGTTCTTC.

The chain employs TRBV11-2 and TRBJ1-3; 8 bases line up with TRBD1. The CDR3 has 16 residues. V dropped 1 base and J dropped 3; count of bases not matched to a gene: 5. From germline, CDR1 is SGHAT and CDR2 FQNNGV. The CDR3 loop is CASSLVGRGLGNTIYF. The CDR3 nucleotides read TGTGCCAGCAGCTTAGTCGGCAGGGGGCTTGGAAACACCATATATTTT.

The rearrangement joins TRBV5-1 to TRBJ1-1; D may be TRBD1 (6 bases). V lost 4 bases and J lost 5, with 15 bases in between. Germline V gene data show CDR1 as SGHRS and CDR2 as YFSETQ. The CDR3 runs to 14 residues. The CDR3 loop is CASSPQGWGTEAFF. The CDR3 region has the DNA TGCGCCAGCAGCCCCCAGGGGTGGGGGACTGAAGCTTTCTTT.

CDR3 bases: TGTGCCAGTAGTATTCGACAGGGACGAGACGAGCAGTACTTC. Amino acids: CASSIRQGRDEQYF. The gene calls are TRBV19 and TRBJ2-7; 7 bases fit TRBD1. Trimming took 3 bases from V and 5 from J; bases not matched to a gene: 7. The germline gives CDR1 LNHDA, CDR2 SQIVND (reference sequence). This CDR3 region has 14 residues.

The V call is TRBV6-1, the J call TRBJ1-2, with a weak D call TRBD1 (6 bases). The CDR3 is 14 residues long. The V end lost 3 bases, the J end lost 8 bases, and 16 bases lay between the germline ends. CDR1 and CDR2 (germline): MNHNS, SASEGT. The CDR3 reads CASSEWGGRGGYTF. In DNA form, the CDR3 reads TGTGCCAGCAGTGAGTGGGGGGGGCGCGGCGGCTACACCTTC.

The V and J genes are TRBV28 and TRBJ2-3; 7 nucleotides line up with TRBD2. The CDR3 extends over 14 amino acids. Unmatched junction bases numbered 11, after V lost 6 bases and J lost 8 bases. CDR1 MDHEN and CDR2 SYDVKM come from the germline V gene. The CDR3 protein is CASRGTGGGGTQYF. In DNA, the CDR3 is TGTGCCAGCAGGGGGACGGGGGGTGGAGGTACGCAGTATTTT.

The chain is built from TRBV2 and TRBJ1-4, with TRBD1 matching 7 bases. V lost 5 bases, J lost 2 bases, and 5 bases stayed unmatched. Germline V gives CDR1 SNHLY, CDR2 FYNNEI. The CDR3 length is 15 residues. For the CDR3, the DNA is TGTGCCAGCAGTCCAATGACAGGGACTAATGAAAAACTGTTTTTT. It codes for CASSPMTGTNEKLFF.

The J gene is TRBJ2-1, the V gene TRBV7-9, with 14 bases lining up with TRBD2. The length of the CDR3 is 17 residues. V shed 3 bases and J 8 bases; nucleotides not matched to a gene: 9. Germline-derived CDR1 and CDR2 are SEHNR and FQNEAQ (reference sequence). CDR3 sequence (DNA): TGTGCCAGCAGCTTCGGACTAGCGGGGGGCTATGAGGATGAGCAGTTCTTC. Translated: CASSFGLAGGYEDEQFF.

This clone appeared once. The V and J genes are TRBV6-6 and TRBJ2-7, with 7 bases aligning to TRBD2. This CDR3 has 14 amino acids. The J segment lost 2 bases and the V segment lost 6 bases, leaving 7 bases of the junction unmatched. The germline V gene encodes CDR1 MNHNY and CDR2 SVGAGI (reference sequence). The CDR3 DNA is TGTGCCAGCAGGGGGGAGGGTGAGGCCTACGAGCAGTACTTC. It is translated as CASRGEGEAYEQYF.

This chain uses TRBV5-1 with TRBJ2-1, with TRBD2 identical over 8 bases. The CDR3 is 18 residues long. CDR1 is SGHRS, CDR2 YFSETQ, per germline. V gave up 3 bases and J gave up 2 bases; unmatched junction bases: 13. The CDR3, as DNA: TGCGCCAGCAGCTATCGTCCTCGAGCGGGAGACGCCTACAATGAGCAGTTCTTC. The encoded protein is CASSYRPRAGDAYNEQFF.

This sequence joins TRBV19 and TRBJ2-7; D is undetermined. Germline V CDR1 and CDR2: LNHDA, SQIVND (reference sequence). The CDR3 is 14 residues long. V lost 4 bases to trimming and J lost 3 bases, with 13 bases between them. The CDR3 loop is CASSKGSGRYEQYF. The CDR3 DNA sequence: TGTGCCAGTAGTAAGGGCTCAGGCCGCTACGAGCAGTACTTC.

V gene TRBV20-1 combines with J gene TRBJ2-3, with D perhaps TRBD1 (5 bases). The CDR3 totals 18 residues. Germline V lookup: CDR1 DFQATT, CDR2 SNEGSKA (reference sequence). Trimming removed 3 bases from V and 0 bases from J, with 22 bases in between. The DNA of the CDR3 is TGCAGTGCTAGTAACACCGCCAGGGTTTTAACTAGCACAGATACGCAGTATTTT. Protein sequence: CSASNTARVLTSTDTQYF.

This clone turned up a few times. At the DNA level, this CDR3 is encoded by other sequences in the same sample as well. This chain uses TRBV5-1 with TRBJ2-7; possible D gene TRBD2, 6 bases. CDR3 size: 16 residues. V was shortened by 3 bases and J by 1 base, with 17 bases between the two germline ends. Germline CDR1 is SGHRS and CDR2 is YFSETQ. CDR3 nucleotides: TGCGCCAGCAGCTGGGGGTTAGCCGGGGGATCCTACGAGCAGTACTTC. Translated: CASSWGLAGGSYEQYF.

CDR3 protein: CASRSGAWGAYEQYF. The CDR3 DNA reads as TGTGCCAGCCGTTCCGGGGCATGGGGGGCTTACGAGCAGTACTTC. V is TRBV27 and J is TRBJ2-7; the D gene could be TRBD1 or TRBD2 (6 bases each). The CDR3 covers 15 residues. CDR1 is MNHEY, CDR2 SMNVEV, per germline (reference sequence). Trimming cost V 8 bases and J 4 bases, with 21 bases left between them.

This chain joins TRBV13 and TRBJ1-1; a weak D match, TRBD1 (5 bases). The CDR3 is made up of 14 amino acids. Looked up from germline, CDR1 is PRHDT and CDR2 is FYEKMQ (reference sequence). Deletions cut 10 bases from V and 6 bases from J, with 21 bases between. CDR3 residues: CANHPSGPRAEAFF. The CDR3 nucleotides are TGTGCCAACCACCCTTCGGGGCCGAGGGCTGAAGCTTTCTTT.

J is TRBJ2-1 and V is TRBV10-3; the D gene is possibly TRBD2 (6 bases). V dropped 7 bases and J dropped 8 bases, with 12 bases sitting between them. This CDR3 is built from 12 residues. Germline-derived CDR1 and CDR2 are ENHRY and SYGVKD. The CDR3 spells CAIKEGGDEQFF. In DNA form, the CDR3 reads TGTGCCATCAAGGAGGGAGGTGATGAGCAGTTCTTC.